What follows describes a single T cell receptor (beta chain). As yet, its antigen is unknown. Measured with immunoSEQ multiplex PCR; TCRdb has only the in-frame clones, and not every one. The sample shows some 340,000 clones, 85% of them seen only once. The data were obtained in a study of Ad26.COV2.S vaccination and SARS-CoV-2 variants. Study as a whole: In the COV1001 trial, the donor was in the Ad26.COV2.S arm. Whole-study findings and limits: Breadth measured for non-spike TCRs was similar across vaccine and placebo recipients.

This CDR3 spans 15 amino acids. V was shortened by 0 bases and J by 1 base, with 9 bases between the two germline ends. The germline gives CDR1 SEHNR, CDR2 FQNEAQ (reference sequence). As to treatment: about 20 received Ad26.COV2.S at low or high dose, single or two shots; 5 received placebo; per-sample allocation not given. Day 63 after the first injection of vaccine or placebo was the sampling time. Boston provided a donor who was an adult aged 18-55 years. Wuhan-strain SARS-CoV-2 spike was expressed by the Ad26 vector that made up the vaccine. The source material was peripheral blood, sampled in a trial of Ad26.COV2.S vaccine versus placebo. The chain carries TRBV7-9 and TRBJ1-1, with D unresolved. The TCR sequence derives from a person aged 18-60 years who received the Ad26.COV2.S COVID-19 vaccine or a placebo. The CDR3 bases are TGTGCCAGCAGCTTAGCGCTCCCCGGGAACACTGAAGCTTTCTTT. The encoded protein is CASSLALPGNTEAFF.